This T cell receptor beta chain was sequenced for a study of T cells in Graves' hyperthyroidism and ophthalmopathy. Looking at the study overall: The authors collected peripheral blood at initial diagnosis, before any treatment.

The authors deemed Graves' hyperthyroidism stable absent ophthalmopathy progression within 18 months. The study enrolled patients aged 18 to 65 with newly diagnosed hyperthyroidism of under 2 months' duration. Patients with uncontrolled infections, other autoimmune diseases, pregnancy or lactation were excluded. TCR beta CDR3 sequences were amplified from RNA transcripts. The study used the HTBI primer set for a first-round RT-PCR of the TCR CDR3. Using its own MiXCR run on the multiplex PCR reads, TCRdb lists one record per CDR3 protein. The sample has 650,000 to 750,000 distinct CDR3 sequences, around 15% seen once. This clonotype occurred a few times. With 9 bases clipped from V and 4 bases from J, the junction kept 10 bases outside the gene matches. The CDR3 has 14 amino acids. Germline CDR1 is SGHDT and CDR2 is YYEEEE.

The sequence derives from a woman aged 18-30 years with Graves' hyperthyroidism. Sample: blood. The chain links TRBV5-6 to TRBJ1-3; the match to TRBD1 covers 7 bases. This CDR3 reads CATKTGDAGNTIYF. The CDR3 nucleotides read TGTGCCACCAAAACAGGGGATGCAGGAAACACCATATATTTT.